The 9 T cell receptor beta chains reported below all come from one sample, sequenced in a study of siplizumab effects on memory and regulatory T cells. Repertoires were generated with immunoSEQ multiplex PCR, while TCRdb's copy carries only in-frame clones and drops some. The data show about 100,000 clones, roughly 94% seen once. Specimen: Tregs sorted from blood. These receptors all come from a human donor in good health.

The chain recombines TRBV5-1 with TRBJ1-1, with TRBD1 as a possible D gene (6 bases). CDR1 SGHRS and CDR2 YFSETQ come from the germline V gene. There are 13 residues in the CDR3. The ends were cut back, 0 bases at V and 8 bases at J, with 11 bases in the middle. The CDR3 nucleotides read TGCGCCAGCAGCTTGGTGGACAGCAGCGAAGCTTTCTTT. Translated, it gives CASSLVDSSEAFF.

The chain has TRBV10-3 and TRBJ2-3, with 15 bases lining up with TRBD2. Looked up from germline, CDR1 is ENHRY and CDR2 is SYGVKD. Trimming took 0 bases from V and 3 from J; bases not matched to a gene: 10. The CDR3 is 20 amino acids. The CDR3 region has the DNA TGTGCCATCAGTGAGTCTGCGGGATCCGGGACTAGCGGGAGGACAGATACGCAGTATTTT. It encodes CAISESAGSGTSGRTDTQYF.

This clone was observed once. The chain uses TRBV11-2 and TRBJ2-4; 9 nucleotides agree with TRBD2. The J segment lost 1 base and the V segment lost 1 base, leaving 8 bases of the junction unmatched. The CDR3 contains 18 residues. Germline CDR1 SGHAT, CDR2 FQNNGV. The CDR3 nucleotides read TGTGCCAGCAGCTTAGTCCTAGCGGGACCGGGCGCCAAAAACATTCAGTACTTC. It is translated as CASSLVLAGPGAKNIQYF. The full variable domain, in which reference TRBV11-2 and TRBJ2-4 provide the parts outside the CDR3, is EAGVAQSPRYKIIEKRQSVAFWCNPISGHATLYWYQQILGQGPKLLIQFQNNGVVDDSQLPKDRFSAERLKGVDSTLKIQPAKLEDSAVYLCASSLVLAGPGAKNIQYFGAGTRLSVL.

The rearrangement uses TRBV28 and TRBJ2-1; no clear D gene. The CDR3 loop spans 13 amino acids. Germline V gene sequence: CDR1 MDHEN, CDR2 SYDVKM. V dropped 5 bases and J dropped 7 bases, with 12 bases sitting between them. The CDR3 region has the DNA TGTGCCAGCAGTATCCTAAGAGTAAATGAGCAGTTCTTC. The encoded protein is CASSILRVNEQFF. Complete variable domain (other parts from reference TRBV28 and TRBJ2-1): DVKVTQSSRYLVKRTGEKVFLECVQDMDHENMFWYRQDPGLGLRLIYFSYDVKMKEKGDIPEGYSVSREKKERFSLILESASTNQTSMYLCASSILRVNEQFFGPGTRLTVL.

The gene calls are TRBV6-4 and TRBJ1-5; a possible D gene is TRBD1 (5 bases). Germline V CDR1 and CDR2: MRHNA, SNTAGT. V lost 4 bases, J lost 0 bases, and 13 bases lay in between. The CDR3 runs to 16 residues. CDR3 loop: CASSGSGTVSNQPQHF. CDR3 coding DNA: TGTGCCAGCAGTGGCTCCGGGACGGTTAGCAATCAGCCCCAGCATTTT.

V and J are TRBV18 and TRBJ2-1; the D gene is possibly TRBD1 (6 bases). V lost 4 bases to trimming and J lost 0 bases, with 16 bases between them. The V gene's germline CDR1 is KGHSH and CDR2 LQKENI. The length of the CDR3 is 17 residues. DNA for the CDR3: TGTGCCAGCTCACAGGGGGTTACAGGACGCTCCTACAATGAGCAGTTCTTC. It codes for CASSQGVTGRSYNEQFF.

The chain recombines TRBV21-1 with TRBJ2-1. TRBV21-1 is noted as a pseudogene. The CDR3 length is 16 residues. The CDR3 region has the DNA TGTGCCAGCAATACACCCGGGACGGCGACGTACAATGAGCAGTTCTTC. It specifies CASNTPGTATYNEQFF.

DNA of the CDR3: TGTGCCTGGAGTAGACTAATCACCGGGGAGCTGTTTTTT. Translating gives CAWSRLITGELFF. J is TRBJ2-2 and V is TRBV30; TRBD2 is a possible D gene (5 bases). Germline values: CDR1 GTSNPN, CDR2 SVGIG (reference sequence). This CDR3 has 13 residues. The V and J ends lost 2 bases and 4 bases respectively, with 8 bases between them.

This chain connects TRBV7-3 to TRBJ2-5; D not certain. V lost 6 bases and J lost 4, with 9 bases in between. This CDR3 is 12 amino acids long. Germline V gene sequence: CDR1 SGHTA, CDR2 FQGTGA. The CDR3, as DNA: TGTGCCAGCAGGGGAATCGGAGAGACCCAGTACTTC. It is translated as CASRGIGETQYF.